The rows below give T cell receptor beta chains drawn from one sample of a study of sequential checkpoint blockade in melanoma. TCRdb keeps only in-frame clones here, not all; method: immunoSEQ multiplex PCR. The sample yields some 17,000 clones, approximately 74% seen once. The specimen was CD8+ T cells sorted from blood (inferred from file names), collected from a patient given nivolumab and ipilimumab in sequence. Source of these receptors: a human donor with melanoma. Each CDR3 is given without its conserved first and last residue. Each record gives: CDR3 protein, V gene, J gene.

ASTNEDLAYEQY	TRBV5-1	TRBJ2-7
ASSLEAGGSTDTQY	TRBV18	TRBJ2-3
ASSPLAGVNNEQF	TRBV18	TRBJ2-1
ASSQARGQGYNEQF	TRBV4-3	TRBJ2-1
ASSLGRAYEQY	TRBV13	TRBJ2-7
ASSEGQTNNEQF	TRBV6-4	TRBJ2-1
ASRTGNTEAF	TRBV19	TRBJ1-1
ASSRTGTGANVLT	TRBV16	TRBJ2-6
ASSNRDGNNEQF	TRBV11-3	TRBJ2-1
ASVGQGSEAF	TRBV2	TRBJ1-1
ASSEGDRGEAF	TRBV19	TRBJ1-1
ASSPAPASYGYT	TRBV19	TRBJ1-2
ASGDQLAAQETQY	TRBV7-8	TRBJ2-5
ASSAGPLGDEQY	TRBV7-9	TRBJ2-7
ATRRDRGNYGYT	TRBV15	TRBJ1-2
ASSLGQGYEQY	TRBV9	TRBJ2-7
ASSLGLRNQPQH	TRBV7-6	TRBJ1-5
ASSYLDLGADQPQH	TRBV6-6	TRBJ1-5
ASSEYYVRTTPYEQY	TRBV25-1	-
ASRPRGTGVVSGANVLT	TRBV14	TRBJ2-6
ASSLLFSTRYEQY	TRBV4-3	TRBJ2-7
ASSSIRGGAGNQPQH	TRBV28	TRBJ1-5
ASSSYEQY	TRBV2	TRBJ2-7
ASRDSSGTRGYNEQF	TRBV14	TRBJ2-1
ASSTNFWQGGWYGYT	TRBV28	TRBJ1-2
ASGLVQGTEAF	TRBV12-5	TRBJ1-1
ASSQEDRADYEQY	TRBV14	TRBJ2-7
ASMFGASGQETQY	TRBV6-1	TRBJ2-5
ATSSPEERSTGELF	TRBV15	TRBJ2-2
ASSGDGIWTDTQY	TRBV7-2	TRBJ2-3
ATKGGSSYEQY	TRBV7-9	TRBJ2-7
ASNDRAYPEFNEQF	TRBV11-2	TRBJ2-1
AWSWGRQGAGNTIY	TRBV30	TRBJ1-3
ASSEGGRNTEAF	TRBV9	TRBJ1-1
AISAGQGGHNEQF	TRBV10-3	TRBJ2-1
ASSLAVGHTDTQY	TRBV7-7	TRBJ2-3
ASSQADSRSGANVLT	TRBV4-3	TRBJ2-6
ASSEARGGNYGYT	TRBV6-1	TRBJ1-2
AGGQGLGYEQY	TRBV7-2	-
ASSLDVTGSYGYT	TRBV11-2	TRBJ1-2
ASIGRGTGEFYEQF	TRBV2	TRBJ2-1
ASSLIGTGGYEQY	TRBV5-1	TRBJ2-7
ASSQQKGVSYEQY	TRBV4-1	TRBJ2-7
ASSCGTCSTEAF	TRBV7-6	TRBJ1-1
ASSPQGGSSYNEQF	TRBV9	TRBJ2-1
ASSLGKSYEQY	TRBV27	TRBJ2-7
ASSLAVMPSGETQY	TRBV5-1	TRBJ2-5
ASSATGTSGYNEQF	TRBV9	TRBJ2-1
ASSRSFTYEQY	TRBV7-9	TRBJ2-7
ASSLYSETQY	TRBV18	TRBJ2-5
ASSGGQSLSDTQY	TRBV9	TRBJ2-3
ASSSRGSGGKGETQY	TRBV9	TRBJ2-5
ASSLSGGRETQY	TRBV13	TRBJ2-5
ASSSASGGYEQY	TRBV19	TRBJ2-7
ASKSAGDYNEQF	TRBV27	TRBJ2-1
ATSRVRVDSPLH	TRBV15	TRBJ1-6
ASTEPGQETYEQY	TRBV6-6	TRBJ2-7
ASLPSSGGYTDTQY	TRBV19	TRBJ2-3
ASSHKGQGNTEAF	TRBV4-1	TRBJ1-1
ASSVDLAGYNEQF	TRBV9	TRBJ2-1